This passage covers 6 T cell receptor beta chains from one sample sequenced in a study of T cells in Graves' hyperthyroidism and ophthalmopathy. TCR beta CDR3 region amplification was performed from RNA transcripts. HTBI primers were employed in a first-round RT-PCR of the TCR CDR3. Each CDR3 protein gets one entry after TCRdb re-called the multiplex PCR reads with MiXCR. The sample lists 150,000 to 200,000 distinct CDR3 sequences; approximately 15% were seen once. Material: blood. These receptors came from a woman between 45 and 65 years old with Graves' hyperthyroidism.

The V gene is TRBV7-8, the J gene TRBJ1-1, with a weak D call TRBD1 (5 bases). V was shortened by 2 bases and J by 5 bases, with 18 bases between the two germline ends. This CDR3 comprises 16 residues. Germline V gene lookup returns CDR1 SGHVS and CDR2 FQNEAQ. This CDR3 is CASSLRSTGGGTEAFF. CDR3 bases: TGTGCCAGCAGCTTACGTTCGACGGGCGGGGGGACTGAAGCTTTCTTT.

The genes are TRBV4-2 and TRBJ2-7; TRBD2 matches 14 bases. The CDR3 extends over 19 amino acids. In germline, CDR1 is LGHNA, CDR2 YNFKEQ. The V segment lost 3 bases and the J segment 2 bases; nucleotides outside the gene matches: 12. The CDR3 reads CASSHLGRLAGGSPYEQYF. CDR3 DNA: TGTGCCAGCAGCCATCTGGGCCGACTAGCGGGGGGGAGCCCCTACGAGCAGTACTTC.

The chain employs TRBV7-9 and TRBJ1-2; D gene uncertain. Trimming left V 3 bases short and J 2 bases short, with 7 bases between. The CDR3 loop spans 13 amino acids. Germline V gene lookup returns CDR1 SEHNR and CDR2 FQNEAQ (reference sequence). The CDR3, as DNA: TGTGCCAGCAGCTTCCGGGAGAACTATGGCTACACCTTC. Its protein product is CASSFRENYGYTF.

This clonotype was seen at least ten times. The DNA of the CDR3 is TGTGCCAGCAGCTACTACCAGGGTACTGAAGCTTTCTTT. Translation: CASSYYQGTEAFF. The rearrangement joins TRBV7-8 to TRBJ1-1; TRBD1 might be the D (5 bases). Trimming pared 4 bases from V and 5 bases from J, leaving 11 bases between. The CDR3 runs 13 residues. CDR1 is SGHVS and CDR2 is FQNEAQ in the germline V gene.

This clonotype was recorded at least ten times. The rearrangement uses TRBV20-1 and TRBJ2-7; TRBD2 matches at 8 bases. The length of the CDR3 is 13 residues. Germline CDR1 and CDR2: DFQATT and SNEGSKA (reference sequence). The junction had 7 bases not matched to a gene; V was cut back by 6 bases and J by 3 bases. CDR3 residues: CSAVPGLDYEQYF. The CDR3 region has the DNA TGCAGTGCCGTGCCGGGACTAGACTACGAGCAGTACTTC.

This clonotype showed up many times. The chain joins TRBV19 to TRBJ1-4, with D unresolved. The germline V gene encodes CDR1 LNHDA and CDR2 SQIVND (reference sequence). The V end lost 7 bases, the J end lost 3 bases, and 18 bases lay between the germline ends. This CDR3 is built from 16 residues. Here the CDR3 DNA reads TGTGCCAGTACCAGGTCCAGTCAAGAGCCTAATGAAAAACTGTTTTTT. Its translation is CASTRSSQEPNEKLFF.